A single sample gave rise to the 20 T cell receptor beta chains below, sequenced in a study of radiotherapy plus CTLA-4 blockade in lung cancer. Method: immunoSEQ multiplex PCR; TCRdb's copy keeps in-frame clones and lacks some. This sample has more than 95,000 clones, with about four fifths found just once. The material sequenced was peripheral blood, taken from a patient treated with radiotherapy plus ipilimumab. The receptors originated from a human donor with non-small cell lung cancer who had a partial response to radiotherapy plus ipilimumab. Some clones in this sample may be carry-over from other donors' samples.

CDR3 coding DNA: TGTGCCAGCAGCGTTAAGCGGGAGGCCTCCTACGAGCAGTACTTC. This translates into CASSVKREASYEQYF. The chain joins TRBV5-4 to TRBJ2-7; 9 positions match TRBD2. Germline V lookup: CDR1 SGHNT, CDR2 YYREEE (reference sequence). With 4 bases clipped from V and 0 bases from J, the junction kept 5 bases outside the gene matches. There are 15 residues in the CDR3.

In nucleotides, the CDR3 is TGTGCCAGCAGCTCTAGACGGTCCTACGAGCAGTACTTC. Protein product: CASSSRRSYEQYF. The chain combines TRBV7-2 with TRBJ2-7; D remains ambiguous. This CDR3 has 13 amino acids. The ends were cut back, 4 bases at V and 1 base at J, with 8 bases in the middle. CDR1 is SGHTA, CDR2 FQGNSA, per germline.

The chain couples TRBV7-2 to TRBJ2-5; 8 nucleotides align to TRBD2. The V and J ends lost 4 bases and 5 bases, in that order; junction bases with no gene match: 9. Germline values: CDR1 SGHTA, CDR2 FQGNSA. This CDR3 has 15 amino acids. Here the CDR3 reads CASSSTRTSTETQYF. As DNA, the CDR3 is TGTGCCAGCAGCTCGACCCGGACTAGCACGGAGACCCAGTACTTC.

DNA of the CDR3: TGTGCCAGTAGTCTGGACAGGGAACAGCCCCAGCATTTT. Its translation is CASSLDREQPQHF. The chain combines TRBV19 with TRBJ1-5; 8 bases are a match to TRBD1. Germline CDR1 and CDR2: LNHDA and SQIVND (reference sequence). Germline trimming cut 5 bases from V and 7 bases from J; bases unmatched to any gene: 4. The CDR3 is 13 amino acids. Complete variable domain (other parts from reference TRBV19 and TRBJ1-5): DGGITQSPKYLFRKEGQNVTLSCEQNLNHDAMYWYRQDPGQGLRLIYYSQIVNDFQKGDIAEGYSVSREKKESFPLTVTSAQKNPTAFYLCASSLDREQPQHFGDGTRLSIL.

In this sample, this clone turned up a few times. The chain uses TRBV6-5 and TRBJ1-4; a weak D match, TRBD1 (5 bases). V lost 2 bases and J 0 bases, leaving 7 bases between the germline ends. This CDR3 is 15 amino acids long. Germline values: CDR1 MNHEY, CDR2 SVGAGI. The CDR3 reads CASSYTTATNEKLFF. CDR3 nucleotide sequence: TGTGCCAGCAGTTACACGACAGCAACTAATGAAAAACTGTTTTTT.

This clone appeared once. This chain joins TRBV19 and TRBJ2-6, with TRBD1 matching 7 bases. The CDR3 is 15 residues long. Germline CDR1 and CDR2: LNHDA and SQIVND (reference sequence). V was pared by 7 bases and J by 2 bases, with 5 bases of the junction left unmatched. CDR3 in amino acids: CASNLGTAGANVLTF. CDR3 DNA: TGTGCCAGTAACCTTGGGACAGCTGGGGCCAACGTCCTGACTTTC.

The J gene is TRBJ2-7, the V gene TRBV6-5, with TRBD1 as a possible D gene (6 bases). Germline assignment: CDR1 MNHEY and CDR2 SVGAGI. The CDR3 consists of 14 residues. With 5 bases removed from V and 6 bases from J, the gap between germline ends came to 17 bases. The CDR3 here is CASSEGGIYAEQYF. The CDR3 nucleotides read TGTGCCAGCAGTGAAGGGGGAATCTATGCCGAGCAGTACTTC.

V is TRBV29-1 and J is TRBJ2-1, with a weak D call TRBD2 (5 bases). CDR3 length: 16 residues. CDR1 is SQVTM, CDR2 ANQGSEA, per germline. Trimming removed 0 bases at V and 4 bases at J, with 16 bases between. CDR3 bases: TGCAGCGTTGAAGATCCCCCCGCCCAGCGGTACAATGAGCAGTTCTTC. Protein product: CSVEDPPAQRYNEQFF.

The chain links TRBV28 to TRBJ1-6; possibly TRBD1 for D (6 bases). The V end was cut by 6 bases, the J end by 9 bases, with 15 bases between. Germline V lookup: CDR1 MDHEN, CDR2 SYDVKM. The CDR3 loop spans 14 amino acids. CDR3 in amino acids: CASSSGGATSPLHF. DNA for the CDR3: TGTGCCAGCAGCTCTGGGGGGGCCACTTCACCCCTCCACTTT.

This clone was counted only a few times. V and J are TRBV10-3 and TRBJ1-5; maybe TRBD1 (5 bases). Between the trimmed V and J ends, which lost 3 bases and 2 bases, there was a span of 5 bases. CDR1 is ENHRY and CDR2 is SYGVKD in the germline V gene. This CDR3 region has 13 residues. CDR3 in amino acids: CAISDRGNQPQHF. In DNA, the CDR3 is TGTGCCATCAGTGACAGGGGCAATCAGCCCCAGCATTTT.

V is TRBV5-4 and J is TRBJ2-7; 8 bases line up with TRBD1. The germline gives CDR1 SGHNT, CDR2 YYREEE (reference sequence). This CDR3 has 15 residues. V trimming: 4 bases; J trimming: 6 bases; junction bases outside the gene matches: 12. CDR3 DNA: TGTGCCAGCAGCCTCGAGGGACAGGAATTCTTCGAGCAGTACTTC. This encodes CASSLEGQEFFEQYF.

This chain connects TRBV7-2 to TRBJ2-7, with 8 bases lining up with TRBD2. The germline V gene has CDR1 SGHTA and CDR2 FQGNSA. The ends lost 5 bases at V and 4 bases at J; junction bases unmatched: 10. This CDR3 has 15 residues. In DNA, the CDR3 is TGTGCCAGCAGCACAACCTTAGCGGGGTTATACGAGCAGTACTTC. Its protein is CASSTTLAGLYEQYF. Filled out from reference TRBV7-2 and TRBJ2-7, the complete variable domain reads GAGVSQSPSNKVTEKGKDVELRCDPISGHTALYWYRQSLGQGLEFLIYFQGNSAPDKSGLPSDRFSAERTGGSVSTLTIQRTQQEDSAVYLCASSTTLAGLYEQYFGPGTRLTVT.

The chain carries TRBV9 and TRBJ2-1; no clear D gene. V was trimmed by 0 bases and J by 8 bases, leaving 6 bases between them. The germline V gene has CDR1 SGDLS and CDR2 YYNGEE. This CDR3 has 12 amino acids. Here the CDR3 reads CASSVALDEQFF. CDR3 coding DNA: TGTGCCAGCAGCGTAGCTTTAGATGAGCAGTTCTTC.

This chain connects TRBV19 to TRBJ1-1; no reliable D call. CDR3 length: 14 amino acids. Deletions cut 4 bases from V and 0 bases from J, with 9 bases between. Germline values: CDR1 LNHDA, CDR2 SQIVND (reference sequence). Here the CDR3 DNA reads TGTGCCAGTAGTACAGTTTTAATGAACACTGAAGCTTTCTTT. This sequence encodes CASSTVLMNTEAFF.

The CDR3 reads CASSLGRASGRNTGELFF. Here the CDR3 DNA reads TGTGCCAGCAGCTTAGGAAGGGCTAGCGGGAGGAACACCGGGGAGCTGTTTTTT. This rearrangement joins TRBV7-6 to TRBJ2-2, with 10 bases lining up with TRBD2. V was clipped by 1 base and J by 1 base; unmatched bases: 6. The CDR3 is made up of 18 amino acids. The V gene's germline CDR1 is SGHVS and CDR2 FNYEAQ.

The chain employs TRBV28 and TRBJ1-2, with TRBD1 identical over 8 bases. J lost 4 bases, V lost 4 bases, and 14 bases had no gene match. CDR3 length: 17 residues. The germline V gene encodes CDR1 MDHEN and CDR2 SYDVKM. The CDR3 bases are TGTGCCAGCAGTTATACGATACCTACAGGACAGGGCTATGGCTACACCTTC. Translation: CASSYTIPTGQGYGYTF.

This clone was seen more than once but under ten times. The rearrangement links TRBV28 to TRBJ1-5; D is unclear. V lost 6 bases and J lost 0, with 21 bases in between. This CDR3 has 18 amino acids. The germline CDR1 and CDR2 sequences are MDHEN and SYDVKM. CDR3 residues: CASSPRSEVLYSNQPQHF. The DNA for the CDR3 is TGTGCCAGCAGCCCACGCAGCGAAGTACTATATAGCAATCAGCCCCAGCATTTT. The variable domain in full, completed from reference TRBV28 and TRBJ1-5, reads DVKVTQSSRYLVKRTGEKVFLECVQDMDHENMFWYRQDPGLGLRLIYFSYDVKMKEKGDIPEGYSVSREKKERFSLILESASTNQTSMYLCASSPRSEVLYSNQPQHFGDGTRLSIL.

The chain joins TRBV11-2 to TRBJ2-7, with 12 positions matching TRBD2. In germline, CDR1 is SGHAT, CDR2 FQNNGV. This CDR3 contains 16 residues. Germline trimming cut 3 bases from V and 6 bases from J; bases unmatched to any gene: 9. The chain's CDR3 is CASSFTILAGGSEQYF. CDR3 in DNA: TGTGCCAGCAGCTTTACCATCCTAGCGGGAGGGAGCGAGCAGTACTTC.

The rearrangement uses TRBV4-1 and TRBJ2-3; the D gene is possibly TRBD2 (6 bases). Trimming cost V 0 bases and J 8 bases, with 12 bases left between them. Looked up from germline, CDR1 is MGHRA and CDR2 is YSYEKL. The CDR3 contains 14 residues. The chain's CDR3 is CASSQDRRAGTQYF. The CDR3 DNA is TGCGCCAGCAGCCAAGATAGGAGGGCCGGTACGCAGTATTTT.

The CDR3 DNA reads as TGTGTCAGAAGCGCGATCGAGGGGGTCGGGGATTATCAGCCCCAGCATTTT. Protein sequence: CVRSAIEGVGDYQPQHF. The chain employs TRBV7-5 and TRBJ1-5; the table gives TRBD1 as D, unverified against the DNA. TRBV7-5 is given as a pseudogene. This CDR3 has 17 residues.